This TCR beta chain stems from a study of blood T cells in healthy people across ages. Study-wide results and limits: Donors of long life had a larger count of naive CD4+ cells and greater diversity than aged donors. A roughly linear fall in TCR beta diversity per million T cells was seen with increasing age. It was held that diversity estimates obtained from one million T cells represented underestimates.

A second PCR of 7 to 11 cycles used a sample-barcoded 5' primer and a J-beta primer mix. TCRdb analysed the 5' RACE reads with MiXCR anew, one entry per CDR3 protein. This sample has almost 1 million distinct CDR3 sequences; roughly 51% occur once, and the top ten carry about a fifth. The CDR3 totals 14 residues. CDR1 and CDR2 from the germline V gene are LGHNA and YNFKEQ. With 1 base removed from V and 12 bases from J, the gap between germline ends came to 16 bases. Regarding this clonotype: Its matching antigen is unknown.

Material: blood. V usage is TRBV4-2 and J usage is TRBJ2-1; the D gene could be TRBD1 or TRBD2 (6 bases each). The source of this sequence is a woman aged 55-69 years in good health. The CDR3 is CASSQGGGLVGQFF. Here the CDR3 DNA reads TGTGCCAGCAGCCAAGGAGGGGGGCTAGTAGGGCAGTTCTTC.